This TCR beta chain derives from a study of blood T cells in healthy people across ages. Individuals who donated were healthy Caucasians from Russia aged roughly 6 to 100. It was 8 to 10 milliliters of peripheral blood that were drawn from each donor. Alongside a J-beta primer mix, a sample-barcoded 5' primer served in a second PCR lasting roughly 7 to 12 cycles. From the 5' RACE reads, TCRdb called clonotypes with MiXCR, one entry per CDR3 protein. The sample shows roughly 900,000 distinct CDR3 sequences, 45% to 50% of them seen only once. Details on this clonotype: Its antigen is still unknown. A clone one base away is much larger, so this may be a read error.

Germline V gene data show CDR1 as LGHNA and CDR2 as YNFKEQ. The ends were cut back, 0 bases at V and 11 bases at J, with 19 bases in the middle. There are 15 residues in the CDR3. Study-wide findings and caveats: Older individuals had lower TCR beta diversity per million T cells (the decline was roughly linear). Investigators treated diversity estimates from one million T cells as underestimates.

This chain joins TRBV4-2 and TRBJ2-5, with D perhaps matching TRBD2 (6 bases). Sequencing used blood. The sequence was obtained from a man aged 25-40 years in good health. As DNA, the CDR3 is TGTGCCAGCAGCCAAGATCTTGGCGGGGCCAGTGAGCAGTACTTC. This encodes CASSQDLGGASEQYF.